This entry is about one T cell receptor beta chain. The entry originates in a study of technical replicates of blood from a handful of donors. Produced via immunoSEQ multiplex PCR; TCRdb's table is partial and in-frame only. The table has roughly 90,000 clones, approximately 95% seen once. V gave up 3 bases and J gave up 4 bases, with 16 bases separating them. CDR3 length: 16 residues. Looked up from germline, CDR1 is MDHEN and CDR2 is SYDVKM. The sequence derives from a human donor in good health. The sequencing input was T cells isolated from PBMCs. The V call is TRBV28, the J call TRBJ2-1; D is uncertain. The CDR3 is CASSLRIPPQYNEQFF. For the CDR3, the DNA is TGTGCCAGCAGTTTGAGGATACCGCCCCAATACAATGAGCAGTTCTTC.